The source of this T cell receptor beta chain is a study of blood T cell repertoires in COVID-19. The wider study: Acute and convalescent COVID-19 specimens originated in the United States, Italy and Spain. T cells, B-cell-depleted T cells, or PBMCs supplied cDNA or gDNA.

The CDR3 consists of 14 residues. With V trimmed by 6 bases and J by 2 bases, 4 bases remained unmatched. CDR1 is MNHEY and CDR2 is SVGAGI in the germline V gene. This clone has just a few counts. Original processing notes: Reference gene primers were amplified, and this amplification served to estimate nucleated cell counts. Clones were read by immunoSEQ multiplex PCR, and TCRdb kept only the in-frame ones, dropping some. Clone size and the V and J calls come from that table; the DNA yielded D and trimming. The data show roughly 120,000 clones, with approximately 81% seen just once and 3% to 4.5% held by the top ten.

The TCR sequence derives from a woman at least 80 years old with acute or convalescent COVID-19. The V gene is TRBV6-5, the J gene TRBJ1-5; TRBD1 matches at 7 bases. Sequences were obtained from peripheral blood. The CDR3 reads CASRRTGRNQPQHF. The CDR3 DNA reads as TGTGCCAGCAGGCGGACAGGCCGCAATCAGCCCCAGCATTTT.